Detailed here is one T cell receptor (beta chain). Its antigen is unknown. 13 Jbeta primers and 60 Vbeta primers were used for the PCR. Only in-frame clones appear in the TCRdb table, and some are missing; sequencing was by immunoSEQ multiplex PCR. The repertoire holds approximately 100,000 clones, with roughly 70% as singletons. Trimming removed 5 bases at V and 5 bases at J, with 7 bases between. This CDR3 is built from 11 residues. Germline CDR1 is SEHNR and CDR2 is FQNEAQ (reference sequence). This sample stems from a study of cytomegalovirus exposure and HLA in healthy donors. Study findings and constraints: Cytomegalovirus-associated status was assigned to around 160 TCR beta chains. Previous analysis showed most TCR beta V segments were productive about 90% or about 30% of the time.

Donors consisted of healthy bone marrow donors. Sequencing was done on a sample of PBMCs. The sequence was collected from a man aged 35-49 years in good health and CMV-seropositive. The genes are TRBV7-9 and TRBJ2-7; perhaps TRBD1 as D (6 bases). CDR3 nucleotides: TGTGCCAGCAGCGCAGGGGACGAGCAGTACTTC. Translating it yields CASSAGDEQYF.